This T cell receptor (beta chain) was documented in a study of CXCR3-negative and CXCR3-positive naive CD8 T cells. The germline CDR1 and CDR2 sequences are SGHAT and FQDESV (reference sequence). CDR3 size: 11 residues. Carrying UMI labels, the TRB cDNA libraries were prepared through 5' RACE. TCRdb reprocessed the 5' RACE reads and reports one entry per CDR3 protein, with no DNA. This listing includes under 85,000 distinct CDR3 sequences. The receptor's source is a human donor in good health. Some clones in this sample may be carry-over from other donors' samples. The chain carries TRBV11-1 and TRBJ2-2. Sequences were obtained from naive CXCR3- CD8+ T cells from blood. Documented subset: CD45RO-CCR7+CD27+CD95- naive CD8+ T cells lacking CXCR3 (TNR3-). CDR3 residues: CAGTLAGELFF.